This T cell receptor (beta chain) stems from a study of blood T cell repertoires in COVID-19. On the study more broadly: The cDNA or gDNA used as material had been derived from T cells, B-cell-depleted T cells, or PBMCs.

The ends lost 8 bases at V and 4 bases at J; junction bases unmatched: 10. Germline-derived CDR1 and CDR2 are SEHNR and FQNEAQ (reference sequence). This CDR3 comprises 16 residues. Participant age was about 18 to 89 years, and participants resided in about 25 US areas. Cohort placement rested on clinical history that participants reported themselves. Here immunoSEQ multiplex PCR was the method, and the copy in TCRdb shows in-frame clones only, minus some. The sample shows about 180,000 clones, 78% of them seen only once. V gene TRBV7-9 combines with J gene TRBJ2-1, with 11 bases fitting TRBD2. Sequencing was carried out using PBMCs or T cells enriched from blood (not recorded which). The sequence came from a woman between 45 and 60 years old who had recovered from COVID-19. CDR3 bases: TGTGCCAGCCTCAGGGCCACTAGCGGGAGATACAATGAGCAGTTCTTC. The encoded protein is CASLRATSGRYNEQFF.